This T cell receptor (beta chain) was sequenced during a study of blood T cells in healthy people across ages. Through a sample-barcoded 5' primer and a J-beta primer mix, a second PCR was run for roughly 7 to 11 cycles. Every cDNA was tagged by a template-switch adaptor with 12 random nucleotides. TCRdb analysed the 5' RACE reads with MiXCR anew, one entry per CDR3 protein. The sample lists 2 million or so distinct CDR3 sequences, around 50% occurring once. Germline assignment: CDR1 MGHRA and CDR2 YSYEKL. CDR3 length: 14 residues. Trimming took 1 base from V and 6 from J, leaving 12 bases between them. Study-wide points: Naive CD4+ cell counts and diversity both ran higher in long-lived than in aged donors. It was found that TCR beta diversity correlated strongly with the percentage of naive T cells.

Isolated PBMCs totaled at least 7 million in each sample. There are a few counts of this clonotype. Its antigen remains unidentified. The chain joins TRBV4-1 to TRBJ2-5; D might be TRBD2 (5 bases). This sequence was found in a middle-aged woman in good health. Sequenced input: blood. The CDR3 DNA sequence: TGCGCCAGCAGCCAAGGCGCGCTAGCTCAGACCCAGTACTTC. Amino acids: CASSQGALAQTQYF.